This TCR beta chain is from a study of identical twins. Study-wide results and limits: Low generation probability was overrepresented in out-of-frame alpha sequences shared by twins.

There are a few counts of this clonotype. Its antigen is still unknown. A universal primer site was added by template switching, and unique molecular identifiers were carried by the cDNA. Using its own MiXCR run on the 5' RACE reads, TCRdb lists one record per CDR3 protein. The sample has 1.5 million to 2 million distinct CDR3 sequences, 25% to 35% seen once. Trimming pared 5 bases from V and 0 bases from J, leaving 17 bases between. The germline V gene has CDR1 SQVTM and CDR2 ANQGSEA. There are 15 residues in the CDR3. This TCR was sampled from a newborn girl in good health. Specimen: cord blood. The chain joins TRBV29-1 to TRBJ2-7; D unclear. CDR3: CSVFVPRPSSYEQYF. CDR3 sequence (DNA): TGCAGCGTTTTTGTCCCGCGCCCTAGCTCCTACGAGCAGTACTTC.